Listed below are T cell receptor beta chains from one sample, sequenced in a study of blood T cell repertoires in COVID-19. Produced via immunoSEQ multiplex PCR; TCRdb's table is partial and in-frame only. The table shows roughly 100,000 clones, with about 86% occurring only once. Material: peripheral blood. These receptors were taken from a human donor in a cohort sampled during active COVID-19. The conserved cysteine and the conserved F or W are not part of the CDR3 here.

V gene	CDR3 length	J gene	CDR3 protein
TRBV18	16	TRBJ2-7	ASSPRGTSGTSSYEQY
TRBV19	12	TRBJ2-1	ASTLADWDNEQF
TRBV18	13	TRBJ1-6	ASSPFTTGDSPLH
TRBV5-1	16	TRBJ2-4	ASSLALASGRRGNIQY
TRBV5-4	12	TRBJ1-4	ASSRGQGVEKLF
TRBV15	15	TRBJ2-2	ATSRPSGTRSSGELF
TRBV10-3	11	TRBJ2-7	AISEGQGYEQY
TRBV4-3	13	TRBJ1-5	ASSQEYKYGQPQH
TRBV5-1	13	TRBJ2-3	ASSLLAGLTDTQY
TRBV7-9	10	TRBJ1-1	ASSSTNTEAF
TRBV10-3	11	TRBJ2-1	AISANGVGEQF
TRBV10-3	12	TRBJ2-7	AIAGRGVSYEQY
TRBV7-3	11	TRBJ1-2	ASSQRTGQGYT
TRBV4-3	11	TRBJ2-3	ASSQVETDTQY
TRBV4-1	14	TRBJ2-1	ASSLTQGGSYNEQF
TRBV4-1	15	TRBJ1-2	ASSQGAGTGVGDGYT
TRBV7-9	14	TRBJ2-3	ASSQADRVSTDTQY
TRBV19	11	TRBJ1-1	ASRGRLNTEAF
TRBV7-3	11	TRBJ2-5	ASSPSYQETQY
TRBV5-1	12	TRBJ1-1	ASSGTGGVPEAF